The present T cell receptor (beta chain) was sequenced within a study of blood T cells in healthy people across ages. The study, taken as a whole, reports: The donors' CMV status was not determined, possibly confounding changes in expanded clonotypes. Diversity was higher, and naive CD4+ cells more numerous, in long-lived donors than in aged donors. Roughly linear age-related decline in beta diversity appeared, significant by age 40.

After removal of 7 bases from V and 4 bases from J, the junction contained 9 bases not matched to a gene. The CDR3 length is 15 residues. This clonotype came up a few times. Its matching antigen is unknown. The authors ran a second PCR of 7 to 11 cycles using a sample-barcoded 5' primer and a J-beta primer mix. Each cDNA was tagged by a template-switch adaptor containing 12 random nucleotides. One entry per CDR3 protein, called by TCRdb with MiXCR from the 5' RACE reads. The table lists about 1.5 million distinct CDR3 sequences, around 42% of them singletons. The J gene is TRBJ2-3, the V gene TRBV12-3 or TRBV12-4, with 9 bases fitting TRBD1. The sequencing sample was made of blood. The receptor was derived from a woman aged 18-30 years in good health. CDR3 nucleotide sequence: TGTGCCAGCACCGCGGACAGGGGTGGGGCAGATACGCAGTATTTT. This translates into CASTADRGGADTQYF.